One sample yielded the 17 T cell receptor beta chains listed below, sequenced in a study of a mutant IDH1 vaccine in newly diagnosed glioma (dated by TCRdb to the early 2020s). What the time point label conveys for this sample: week 35, safety follow-up. Each vaccine dose, consisting of 300 ug of a 20-mer mutant IDH1 peptide in Montanide, was administered subcutaneously with topical imiquimod. Receptor libraries were prepared by the immunoSEQ multiplex PCR assay. What TCRdb holds here is the immuneACCESS table cut down to in-frame rearrangements. Part of the clones is not present; checked against another copy, under half of the missing clones reflect an unresolved V gene, and the others are unexplained. Counted in this sample were about 68,000 clones; approximately 88% of them appeared once. The ten largest make up approximately 12% of the sample. These TCRs' antigens remain unknown. The sample was PBMCs, taken from a glioma patient whose treatment included an IDH1 peptide vaccine. These receptor sequences come from a man between 18 and 35 years old with glioma.

This chain connects TRBV7-9 to TRBJ1-1; D possibly corresponds to TRBD1 (5 bases). Germline CDR1 reads SEHNR; CDR2 reads FQNEAQ (reference sequence). Trimming shortened V by 1 base and J by 8 bases, and 11 bases separated the two germline ends. The CDR3 is 13 residues long. The CDR3 region has the DNA TGTGCCAGCAGCTTAGTCCAGGGCCGCGAAGCTTTCTTT. Amino acids: CASSLVQGREAFF.

This clone was seen more than once but under ten times. The chain uses TRBV10-3 and TRBJ2-7, with D hard to call. The germline V gene encodes CDR1 ENHRY and CDR2 SYGVKD. Trimming took off 2 bases at V and 5 bases at J, with 13 bases between the two ends. This CDR3 has 14 amino acids. This CDR3 reads CAISEDVRGNEQYF. The CDR3 bases are TGTGCCATCAGTGAGGACGTGCGTGGAAACGAGCAGTACTTC.

The chain is built from TRBV28 and TRBJ2-7; D may be TRBD1 (5 bases). In germline, CDR1 is MDHEN, CDR2 SYDVKM. The germline V and J ends were trimmed by 1 base and 5 bases, with 12 bases remaining between them. This CDR3 is built from 14 residues. The CDR3 reads CASSLFKGFDEQYF. CDR3 DNA sequence: TGTGCCAGCAGTTTATTCAAGGGGTTTGACGAGCAGTACTTC.

The CDR3 bases are TGTGCCAGCAGTTCGGACGGACGTGATAATTCACCCCTCCACTTT. It yields the protein CASSSDGRDNSPLHF. V is TRBV6-5 and J is TRBJ1-6; no clear D gene. The V gene lost 4 bases and the J gene lost 5 bases, with 12 bases spanning the gap. The CDR3 runs 15 residues. The germline CDR1 and CDR2 sequences are MNHEY and SVGAGI.

The J gene is TRBJ2-5, the V gene TRBV30, with D tentatively TRBD1 or TRBD2 (5 bases each). From germline, CDR1 is GTSNPN and CDR2 SVGIG (reference sequence). There are 14 residues in the CDR3. V lost 0 bases to trimming and J lost 4 bases, with 12 bases between them. The CDR3, as DNA: TGTGCCTGGAGTGTTGGGGGTTCGGTAGAGACCCAGTACTTC. This sequence encodes CAWSVGGSVETQYF.

The chain combines TRBV2 with TRBJ2-7; D call uncertain. This CDR3 region has 13 residues. V was pared by 6 bases and J by 1 base, with 10 bases between. Germline V gene sequence: CDR1 SNHLY, CDR2 FYNNEI. CDR3 residues: CASRVTSSYEQYF. The CDR3 region has the DNA TGTGCCAGCAGGGTTACTTCGTCCTACGAGCAGTACTTC. Full variable domain (missing parts from reference TRBV2 and TRBJ2-7): EPEVTQTPSHQVTQMGQEVILRCVPISNHLYFYWYRQILGQKVEFLVSFYNNEISEKSEIFDDQFSVERPDGSNFTLKIRSTKLEDSAMYFCASRVTSSYEQYFGPGTRLTVT.

V usage is TRBV2 and J usage is TRBJ1-1; D not certain. In germline, CDR1 is SNHLY, CDR2 FYNNEI. Trimming left V 3 bases short and J 6 bases short, with 11 bases between. This CDR3 has 13 amino acids. Here the CDR3 DNA reads TGTGCCAGCAGTGACCCCCGAGTGGCTGAAGCTTTCTTT. Translation gives CASSDPRVAEAFF.

This chain connects TRBV19 to TRBJ2-3; TRBD1 matches 9 bases. The germline CDR1 and CDR2 sequences are LNHDA and SQIVND (reference sequence). V lost 4 bases, J lost 1 base, and 6 bases stayed unmatched. This CDR3 has 16 amino acids. The CDR3 is CASSTDRDRGTDTQYF. CDR3 sequence (DNA): TGTGCCAGTAGTACCGACCGGGACAGGGGCACAGATACGCAGTATTTT.

The chain is built from TRBV4-1 and TRBJ1-3, with 8 bases that match TRBD1. Germline CDR1 and CDR2: MGHRA and YSYEKL. Trimming cost V 0 bases and J 2 bases; bases outside gene matches: 15. CDR3 size: 20 residues. The CDR3 DNA is TGCGCCAGCAGCCAAGATTATCGGGTGACAGGGGATTTCGCTGGAAACACCATATATTTT. This encodes CASSQDYRVTGDFAGNTIYF.

This chain connects TRBV2 to TRBJ2-7, with D possibly being TRBD1 (5 bases). The germline V and J ends were trimmed by 5 bases and 0 bases, with 14 bases remaining between them. Germline CDR1 and CDR2: SNHLY and FYNNEI. CDR3 length: 15 residues. The CDR3 loop is CASSQRQLSSYEQYF. The CDR3 DNA is TGTGCCAGCAGTCAGAGACAGCTTAGCTCCTACGAGCAGTACTTC.

CDR3 coding DNA: TGTGCCAGCAGCTTGCGTGGGTTGAACACTGAAGCTTTCTTT. Encoded protein: CASSLRGLNTEAFF. The V and J genes are TRBV5-8 and TRBJ1-1; no definite D call. The CDR3 is 14 amino acids. Per germline, CDR1 SGHTS and CDR2 YDEGEE. Between the trimmed V and J ends, which lost 1 base and 0 bases, there was a span of 7 bases.

This clone was seen only a few times. V is TRBV30 and J is TRBJ1-1; tentatively, D is TRBD1 (5 bases). The ends were cut back, 5 bases at V and 0 bases at J, with 16 bases in the middle. Germline CDR1 and CDR2: GTSNPN and SVGIG (reference sequence). This CDR3 spans 15 amino acids. CDR3 residues: CAWVNFRAMNTEAFF. CDR3 nucleotides: TGTGCCTGGGTTAATTTCAGGGCTATGAACACTGAAGCTTTCTTT.

The V and J genes are TRBV6-5 and TRBJ1-1, with 7 positions matching TRBD1. CDR1 is MNHEY and CDR2 is SVGAGI in the germline V gene. V trimming: 6 bases; J trimming: 6 bases; junction bases outside the gene matches: 13. The CDR3 sequence is 15 residues long. The CDR3 reads CASRNYRGGSSEAFF. In DNA, the CDR3 is TGTGCCAGCAGGAATTACAGGGGTGGGAGCTCTGAAGCTTTCTTT.

The genes are TRBV11-3 and TRBJ2-2; the match to TRBD2 covers 11 bases. The V and J ends lost 4 bases and 5 bases, in that order; junction bases with no gene match: 3. The germline V gene encodes CDR1 SGHNT and CDR2 YENEEA. This CDR3 comprises 15 residues. The CDR3 DNA reads as TGTGCCAGCAGCTATACTAGCGGGAGAACCGGGGAGCTGTTTTTT. It translates to CASSYTSGRTGELFF.

J is TRBJ2-1 and V is TRBV5-1, with 7 bases aligning to TRBD2. The CDR3 consists of 16 residues. Trimming at V came to 0 bases and at J to 1 base, leaving 4 bases not matched to a gene. Germline lookup yields CDR1 SGHRS and CDR2 YFSETQ. CDR3 loop: CASSLVSGPSYNEQFF. The CDR3 DNA follows: TGCGCCAGCAGCTTGGTTAGCGGGCCGTCCTACAATGAGCAGTTCTTC.

This chain joins TRBV15 and TRBJ2-7; perhaps TRBD2 as D (6 bases). This CDR3 is 14 amino acids long. V was clipped by 3 bases and J by 4 bases, with 13 bases between them. Germline values: CDR1 LNHNV, CDR2 YYDKDF (reference sequence). The CDR3 protein is CATSRALGTYEQYF. In DNA form, the CDR3 reads TGTGCCACCAGCAGGGCCTTAGGGACTTACGAGCAGTACTTC. Based on the CDR3 plus reference TRBV15 and TRBJ2-7, the full variable domain is DAMVIQNPRYQVTQFGKPVTLSCSQTLNHNVMYWYQQKSSQAPKLLFHYYDKDFNNEADTPDNFQSRRPNTSFCFLDIRSPGLGDTAMYLCATSRALGTYEQYFGPGTRLTVT.

The chain recombines TRBV7-8 with TRBJ2-7, with 10 bases that match TRBD1. Germline assignment: CDR1 SGHVS and CDR2 FQNEAQ. The CDR3 has 15 amino acids. The V segment lost 0 bases and the J segment 2 bases; nucleotides outside the gene matches: 1. CDR3 bases: TGTGCCAGCAGCTTAGCGGGGACAGGGGCCTACGAGCAGTACTTC. This encodes CASSLAGTGAYEQYF.